These 28 T cell receptor beta chains were sequenced from one sample in a study of blood T cells in healthy people across ages. A second about 7 to 12 cycle PCR used barcoded and J-beta primers. Using its own MiXCR run on the 5' RACE reads, TCRdb lists one record per CDR3 protein. The sample consists of 1,800,000 or so distinct CDR3 sequences, 35% to 50% of them appearing once. The source material was blood. These TCRs come from a human donor in good health.

The V call is TRBV4-3, the J call TRBJ2-3, with no clear D. There are 13 residues in the CDR3. The V end lost 2 bases, the J end lost 4 bases, and 7 bases lay between the germline ends. The V gene's germline CDR1 is LGHNA and CDR2 YSLEER. DNA for the CDR3: TGCGCCAGCAGCCAATTGCCCCCAGATACGCAGTATTTT. Its protein is CASSQLPPDTQYF.

The chain has TRBV15 and TRBJ1-3; TRBD1 agrees at 8 bases. The CDR3 is made up of 16 amino acids. Germline V lookup: CDR1 LNHNV, CDR2 YYDKDF (reference sequence). With 5 bases clipped from V and 5 bases from J, the junction kept 11 bases outside the gene matches. The CDR3 bases are TGTGCCACCAGCCCAGAGAGGTCCAGGGGGCGAAACACCATATATTTT. This gives the protein CATSPERSRGRNTIYF. The variable domain in full, completed from reference TRBV15 and TRBJ1-3, reads DAMVIQNPRYQVTQFGKPVTLSCSQTLNHNVMYWYQQKSSQAPKLLFHYYDKDFNNEADTPDNFQSRRPNTSFCFLDIRSPGLGDTAMYLCATSPERSRGRNTIYFGEGSWLTVV.

This clonotype was seen only a few times. The chain joins TRBV7-9 to TRBJ2-5; 10 bases match TRBD2. Germline-derived CDR1 and CDR2 are SEHNR and FQNEAQ (reference sequence). The CDR3 covers 15 residues. The trim removed 5 bases at V and 7 bases at J, leaving 10 bases unmatched. The CDR3 nucleotides read TGTGCCAGCAGCCCCCGACTAGCGGGTTCTGTGACCCAGTACTTC. This translates into CASSPRLAGSVTQYF.

The chain uses TRBV29-1 and TRBJ1-4, with 8 bases matching TRBD1. V gave up 4 bases and J gave up 8 bases; unmatched junction bases: 9. The CDR3 totals 14 residues. The germline V gene has CDR1 SQVTM and CDR2 ANQGSEA. The CDR3 sequence is CSVADRGGSEKLFF. Written as DNA, the CDR3 is TGCAGCGTTGCCGACAGGGGTGGGAGCGAAAAACTGTTTTTT.

The chain combines TRBV7-2 with TRBJ2-7; 10 nucleotides align to TRBD2. This CDR3 is 16 amino acids long. Trimming removed 0 bases from V and 2 bases from J; junction bases left unmatched: 4. Germline V gives CDR1 SGHTA, CDR2 FQGNSA. The CDR3 coding sequence is TGTGCCAGCAGCTTAGCGCGGACTAGCGGAACCTACGAGCAGTACTTC. This codes for CASSLARTSGTYEQYF.

The J gene is TRBJ1-5, the V gene TRBV7-2, with D uncertain. Germline CDR1 and CDR2: SGHTA and FQGNSA. Trimming left V 3 bases short and J 5 bases short, with 8 bases between. The CDR3 has 13 amino acids. CDR3 loop: CASSFRADQPQHF. CDR3 sequence (DNA): TGTGCCAGCAGCTTTAGAGCTGATCAGCCCCAGCATTTT.

The V and J genes are TRBV6-5 and TRBJ1-2; the D is unclear. This CDR3 has 16 amino acids. V was cut by 0 bases and J by 1 base, with 12 bases left in between. The V gene's germline CDR1 is MNHEY and CDR2 SVGAGI. The CDR3 sequence: CASSYSIGERNYGYTF. The CDR3 coding sequence is TGTGCCAGCAGTTACTCGATCGGGGAGCGTAACTATGGCTACACCTTC.

As for this clonotype: A junction end diverges from the germline sequence, so it may reflect a read error. This chain connects TRBV5-5 to TRBJ1-1; weak D call: TRBD1 (5 bases). The CDR3 contains 14 residues. Looked up from germline, CDR1 is SGHKS and CDR2 is YYEKEE (reference sequence). The CDR3 spells CASSSWGSNTEAFF. Written as DNA, the CDR3 is TGTGCCAGCAGCTCCTGGGGCTCGAACACCGAAGCTTTCTTT.

The rearrangement links TRBV15 to TRBJ1-5; no firm D call. The CDR3 totals 15 residues. From germline, CDR1 is LNHNV and CDR2 YYDKDF (reference sequence). The V end lost 0 bases, the J end lost 6 bases, and 12 bases lay between the germline ends. CDR3 sequence: CATSRDRWGGQPQHF. CDR3 DNA sequence: TGTGCCACCAGCAGAGATCGGTGGGGTGGTCAGCCCCAGCATTTT.

This chain joins TRBV29-1 and TRBJ2-3; 8 bases agree with TRBD2. In germline, CDR1 is SQVTM, CDR2 ANQGSEA. The CDR3 runs to 13 residues. The V gene end was trimmed by 7 bases and the J gene end by 12 bases; junction bases not matched to a gene: 15. The CDR3 sequence is CSGEGRGGETQYF. CDR3 DNA sequence: TGCAGCGGTGAGGGCCGGGGGGGTGAGACCCAGTATTTT.

The chain employs TRBV5-4 and TRBJ1-1, with TRBD1 identical over 9 bases. The CDR3 runs to 16 residues. Germline lookup yields CDR1 SGHNT and CDR2 YYREEE (reference sequence). V was pared by 3 bases and J by 0 bases, with 6 bases of the junction left unmatched. CDR3 sequence (DNA): TGTGCCAGCAGCTCGACAGGGGGACCTATGAACACTGAAGCTTTCTTT. This sequence encodes CASSSTGGPMNTEAFF.

This CDR3 is CASSNTGNTQYF. The DNA for the CDR3 is TGTGCCAGCAGTAACACAGGGAATACGCAGTATTTT. The V gene is TRBV6-5, the J gene TRBJ2-3; perhaps TRBD1 as D (6 bases). Trimming took off 5 bases at V and 7 bases at J, with 10 bases between the two ends. Germline CDR1 reads MNHEY; CDR2 reads SVGAGI. The CDR3 spans 12 residues.

This clonotype turned up a few times. This chain joins TRBV20-1 and TRBJ2-1; TRBD1 or TRBD2 may be the D gene (5 bases each). CDR1 DFQATT and CDR2 SNEGSKA come from the germline V gene (reference sequence). Between the trimmed V and J ends, which lost 5 bases and 2 bases, there was a span of 16 bases. There are 15 residues in the CDR3. DNA of the CDR3: TGCAGTGCTGAGACACCGGGACGAACCTACAATGAGCAGTTCTTC. Protein: CSAETPGRTYNEQFF.

This clonotype appeared a few times. One end of the junction does not line up with germline, which may come from a read error. The V call is TRBV7-3, the J call TRBJ2-5; 11 bases line up with TRBD2. The length of the CDR3 is 18 residues. The germline gives CDR1 SGHTA, CDR2 FQGTGA. CDR3 bases: TGTGCCAGCAGCTTAACATCTAGCGGGGGGATGGAGGGGGAGACTCAGTACTTC. It translates to CASSLTSSGGMEGETQYF.

V gene TRBV6-6 combines with J gene TRBJ1-5; 8 bases agree with TRBD1. The CDR3 runs 16 residues. With V trimmed by 4 bases and J by 1 base, 6 bases remained unmatched. CDR1 is MNHNY, CDR2 SVGAGI, per germline (reference sequence). The CDR3 nucleotides are TGTGCCAGCAGTTCCGACAGGGGTCGAAGCAATCAGCCCCAGCATTTT. Encoded protein: CASSSDRGRSNQPQHF.

The V and J genes are TRBV7-6 and TRBJ1-1; D not certain. Germline V gene sequence: CDR1 SGHVS, CDR2 FNYEAQ. The CDR3 covers 14 residues. V dropped 2 bases and J dropped 4 bases, with 11 bases sitting between them. The CDR3 nucleotides read TGTGCCAGCAGCTTAACCCACGGTAGCACTGAAGCTTTCTTT. It yields the protein CASSLTHGSTEAFF. The variable domain in full, with the rest retrieved from reference TRBV7-6 and TRBJ1-1, is GAGVSQSPRYKVTKRGQDVALRCDPISGHVSLYWYRQALGQGPEFLTYFNYEAQQDKSGLPNDRFSAERPEGSISTLTIQRTEQRDSAMYRCASSLTHGSTEAFFGQGTRLTVV.

This clonotype was seen repeatedly, ten times or more. The rearrangement joins TRBV5-1 to TRBJ2-1; TRBD1 might be the D (6 bases). This CDR3 spans 17 amino acids. Germline CDR1 SGHRS, CDR2 YFSETQ. Trimming cost V 2 bases and J 0 bases, with 15 bases left between them. CDR3 bases: TGCGCCAGCAGCTTAGGGTTAGGGGGTAGCTCCTACAATGAGCAGTTCTTC. Translation gives CASSLGLGGSSYNEQFF. The variable domain in full, completed from reference TRBV5-1 and TRBJ2-1, reads KAGVTQTPRYLIKTRGQQVTLSCSPISGHRSVSWYQQTPGQGLQFLFEYFSETQRNKGNFPGRFSGRQFSNSRSEMNVSTLELGDSALYLCASSLGLGGSSYNEQFFGPGTRLTVL.

This rearrangement joins TRBV11-2 to TRBJ1-2; D is unclear. The CDR3 has 14 residues. Looked up from germline, CDR1 is SGHAT and CDR2 is FQNNGV. The V end lost 5 bases, the J end lost 4 bases, and 14 bases lay between the germline ends. The CDR3 DNA follows: TGTGCCAGCAGCCCTGCCGTCGGGTTCTATGGCTACACCTTC. Amino acids: CASSPAVGFYGYTF.

The CDR3 region is CASSQVATGWNEQFF. CDR3 bases: TGTGCCAGCAGCCAAGTGGCGACAGGGTGGAATGAGCAGTTCTTC. This sequence joins TRBV4-2 and TRBJ2-1; 7 bases match TRBD1. The CDR3 totals 15 residues. V lost 1 base to trimming and J lost 7 bases; unmatched junction nucleotides: 7. Per germline, CDR1 LGHNA and CDR2 YNFKEQ.

The chain combines TRBV12-3 or TRBV12-4 with TRBJ1-1, with 7 bases aligning to TRBD1. The CDR3 is made up of 13 amino acids. V lost 4 bases to trimming and J lost 8 bases; unmatched junction nucleotides: 7. The CDR3 loop is CASSSQTGREAFF. The CDR3 nucleotides are TGTGCCAGCAGTTCACAGACAGGGAGGGAAGCTTTCTTT.

The chain joins TRBV12-5 to TRBJ1-2; maybe TRBD1 (5 bases). V was clipped by 9 bases and J by 2 bases, with 13 bases between them. Germline V lookup: CDR1 LGHNT, CDR2 FRNRAP. This CDR3 region has 13 residues. CDR3 region: CARTNRDNYGYTF. The CDR3 nucleotides are TGTGCTAGAACCAACCGGGACAACTATGGCTACACCTTC.

The CDR3 reads CASSLRETQETQYF. DNA of the CDR3: TGTGCCAGCAGCTTACGGGAGACCCAAGAGACCCAGTACTTC. The rearrangement uses TRBV3-1 and TRBJ2-5; tentative D call: TRBD2 (6 bases). Germline values: CDR1 LGHDT, CDR2 YNNKEL (reference sequence). The V end lost 5 bases, the J end lost 1 base, and 11 bases lay between the germline ends. The CDR3 consists of 14 residues.

The chain has TRBV6-5 and TRBJ2-2, with D perhaps matching TRBD2 (5 bases). Germline CDR1 MNHEY, CDR2 SVGAGI. The CDR3 covers 15 residues. The germline V and J ends were trimmed by 5 bases and 5 bases, with 15 bases remaining between them. This CDR3 is CASSTDGVWTGELFF. CDR3 coding DNA: TGTGCCAGCAGTACGGACGGGGTGTGGACCGGGGAGCTGTTTTTT.

This sequence joins TRBV5-6 and TRBJ2-5; 7 bases align to TRBD2. The V gene's germline CDR1 is SGHDT and CDR2 YYEEEE. Losses at the gene ends were 4 bases for V and 11 bases for J; bases not matched to a gene: 20. There are 16 residues in the CDR3. The CDR3 DNA is TGTGCCAGCAGCACGTTATGGCGGGGGAGCTACAATGAGCAGTACTTC. Protein sequence: CASSTLWRGSYNEQYF.

The chain is built from TRBV7-6 and TRBJ2-1, with TRBD2 as a possible D gene (6 bases). The length of the CDR3 is 14 residues. Germline values: CDR1 SGHVS, CDR2 FNYEAQ. Trimming removed 5 bases from V and 6 bases from J, with 14 bases in between. CDR3 bases: TGTGCCAGCAGCCCGCGGGACGGACGCAATGAGCAGTTCTTC. Protein sequence: CASSPRDGRNEQFF.

The gene calls are TRBV5-5 and TRBJ1-2; D is ambiguous. The CDR3 is made up of 15 amino acids. Between the trimmed V and J ends, which lost 2 bases and 4 bases, there was a span of 15 bases. From germline, CDR1 is SGHKS and CDR2 YYEKEE (reference sequence). This CDR3 reads CASSFANGIPYGYTF. The CDR3 DNA sequence: TGTGCCAGCAGCTTCGCGAACGGGATACCCTATGGCTACACCTTC.

Note on this clonotype: The germline gene is not matched at one end of the junction; a read error may be the cause. The V call is TRBV6-5, the J call TRBJ1-2; tentatively, D is TRBD1 (6 bases). Germline V gene data show CDR1 as MNHEY and CDR2 as SVGAGI. The length of the CDR3 is 13 residues. CDR3 sequence: CASRTGGAYGHTF. The DNA of the CDR3 is TGTGCCAGCAGAACGGGGGGCGCATATGGCCACACCTTC.

On this clonotype itself: Being one base from a much bigger clone, this may be a read error. The gene calls are TRBV13 and TRBJ2-7; tentative D call: TRBD2 (5 bases). The CDR3 is 15 residues long. The V and J ends lost 0 bases and 7 bases respectively, with 16 bases between them. The germline V gene has CDR1 PRHDT and CDR2 FYEKMQ (reference sequence). The CDR3: CASSLGSRAGLEQYF. In DNA, the CDR3 is TGTGCCAGCAGCTTAGGGAGTCGGGCGGGTCTTGAGCAGTACTTC.